This TCR beta chain was identified in a study of cytomegalovirus exposure and HLA in healthy donors. Study observations and caveats: Despite most TCR sequences being rare, some public TCRs occurred in many donors.

PCR primers comprised 60 Vbeta and 13 Jbeta primers. Only in-frame clones appear in the TCRdb table, and some are missing; sequencing was by immunoSEQ multiplex PCR. The table includes 130,000 to 150,000 clones, 80% detected once. Note on this clone: Its antigen is unidentified.

The TCR sequence derives from a man aged 25-45 years in good health and CMV-seronegative. The sequenced material came from PBMCs.

CDR3 residues: CASSLGVRVGGANVLTF. CDR3 nucleotides: TGTGCCAGCAGTTTAGGTGTCAGGGTTGGTGGGGCCAACGTCCTGACTTTC. The rearrangement joins TRBV27 to TRBJ2-6, with D perhaps TRBD1 (5 bases). This CDR3 is built from 17 residues. Trimming removed 2 bases at V and 3 bases at J, with 14 bases between. The V gene's germline CDR1 is MNHEY and CDR2 SMNVEV (reference sequence).